This TCR beta chain was retrieved from a study of blood T cell repertoires in COVID-19. Study overall: From T cells, B-cell-depleted T cells, or PBMCs came the material, which was cDNA or gDNA.

Sequencing was performed with immunoSEQ multiplex PCR; in TCRdb, only in-frame clones are kept and a portion is missing. The table lists approximately 21,000 clones, approximately 90% of them singletons. The CDR3 runs to 16 residues. Germline CDR1 reads SGHDT; CDR2 reads YYEEEE. V lost 0 bases, J lost 12 bases, and 22 bases lay in between. The sample taken for sequencing was peripheral blood. The J gene is TRBJ2-1, the V gene TRBV5-6, with D perhaps matching TRBD2 (5 bases). The clonotype comes from a human donor in a cohort sampled during active COVID-19. Here the CDR3 DNA reads TGTGCCAGCAGCTTGGGGTCGGGGATCTTCAATGTTGGGCAGTTCTTC. Translation: CASSLGSGIFNVGQFF.